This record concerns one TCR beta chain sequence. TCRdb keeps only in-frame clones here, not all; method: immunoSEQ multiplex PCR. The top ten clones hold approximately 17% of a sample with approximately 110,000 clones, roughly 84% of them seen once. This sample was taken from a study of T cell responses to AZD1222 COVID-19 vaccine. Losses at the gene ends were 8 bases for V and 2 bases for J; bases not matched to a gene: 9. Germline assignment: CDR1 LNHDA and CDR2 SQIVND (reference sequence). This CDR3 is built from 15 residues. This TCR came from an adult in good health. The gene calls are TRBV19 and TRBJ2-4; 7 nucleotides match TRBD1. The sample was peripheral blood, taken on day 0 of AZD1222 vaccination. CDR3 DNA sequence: TGTGCCAGTTCACGACAGGGAGAATCCAAAAACATTCAGTACTTC. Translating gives CASSRQGESKNIQYF.